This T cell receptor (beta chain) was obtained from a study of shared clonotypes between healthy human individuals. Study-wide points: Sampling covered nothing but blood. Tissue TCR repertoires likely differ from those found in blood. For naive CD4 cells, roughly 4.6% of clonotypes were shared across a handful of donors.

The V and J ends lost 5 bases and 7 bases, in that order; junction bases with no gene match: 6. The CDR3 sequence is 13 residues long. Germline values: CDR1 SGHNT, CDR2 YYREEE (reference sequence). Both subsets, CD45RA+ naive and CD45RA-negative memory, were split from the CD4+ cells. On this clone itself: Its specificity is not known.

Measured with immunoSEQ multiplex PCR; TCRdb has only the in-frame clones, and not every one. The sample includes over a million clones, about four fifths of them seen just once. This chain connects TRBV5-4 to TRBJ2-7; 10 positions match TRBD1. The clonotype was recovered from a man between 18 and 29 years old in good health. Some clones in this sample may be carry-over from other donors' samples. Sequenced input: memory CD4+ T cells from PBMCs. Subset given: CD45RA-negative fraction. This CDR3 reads CASSRTGGREQYF. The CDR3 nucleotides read TGTGCCAGCAGTAGGACAGGGGGTCGGGAGCAGTACTTC.